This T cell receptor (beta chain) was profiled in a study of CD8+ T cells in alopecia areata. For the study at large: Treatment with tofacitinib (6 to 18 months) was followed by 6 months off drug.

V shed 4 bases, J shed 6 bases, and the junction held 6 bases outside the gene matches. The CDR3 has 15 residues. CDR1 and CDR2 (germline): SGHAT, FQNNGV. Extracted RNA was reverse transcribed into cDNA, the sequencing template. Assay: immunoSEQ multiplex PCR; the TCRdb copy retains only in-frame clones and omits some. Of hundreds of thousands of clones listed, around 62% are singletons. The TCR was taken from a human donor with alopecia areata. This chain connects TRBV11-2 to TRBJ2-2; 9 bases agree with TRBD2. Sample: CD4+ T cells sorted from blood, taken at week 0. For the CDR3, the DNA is TGTGCCAGCAGCTCGGCGGGGGGGCTGGCCGGGGAGCTGTTTTTT. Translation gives CASSSAGGLAGELFF.